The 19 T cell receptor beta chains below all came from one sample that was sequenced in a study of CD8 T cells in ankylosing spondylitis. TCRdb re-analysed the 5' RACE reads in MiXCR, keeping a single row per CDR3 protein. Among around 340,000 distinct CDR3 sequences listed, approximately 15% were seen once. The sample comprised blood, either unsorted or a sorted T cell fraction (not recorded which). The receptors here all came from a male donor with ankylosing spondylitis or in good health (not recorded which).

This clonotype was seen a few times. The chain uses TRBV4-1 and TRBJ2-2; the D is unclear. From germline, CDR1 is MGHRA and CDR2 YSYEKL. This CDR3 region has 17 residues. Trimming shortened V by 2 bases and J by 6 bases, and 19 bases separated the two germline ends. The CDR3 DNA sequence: TGCGCCAGCAGCCAACTCATAAACAGAGGTTTGGCCGGGGAGCTGTTTTTT. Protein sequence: CASSQLINRGLAGELFF.

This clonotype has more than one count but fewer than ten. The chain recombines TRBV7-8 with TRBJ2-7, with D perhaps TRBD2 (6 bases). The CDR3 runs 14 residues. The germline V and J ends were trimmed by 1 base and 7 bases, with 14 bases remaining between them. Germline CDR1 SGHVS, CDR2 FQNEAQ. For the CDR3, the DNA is TGTGCCAGCAGCTTAGAACAGCTCGGGGGAGAGCAGTACTTC. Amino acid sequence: CASSLEQLGGEQYF.

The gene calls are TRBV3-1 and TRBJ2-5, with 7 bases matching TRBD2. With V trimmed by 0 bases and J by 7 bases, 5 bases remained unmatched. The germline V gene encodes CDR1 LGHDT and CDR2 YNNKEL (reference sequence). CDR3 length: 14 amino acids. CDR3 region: CASSQDAAGLTQYF. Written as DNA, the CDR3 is TGTGCCAGCAGCCAAGATGCAGCGGGGTTGACCCAGTACTTC.

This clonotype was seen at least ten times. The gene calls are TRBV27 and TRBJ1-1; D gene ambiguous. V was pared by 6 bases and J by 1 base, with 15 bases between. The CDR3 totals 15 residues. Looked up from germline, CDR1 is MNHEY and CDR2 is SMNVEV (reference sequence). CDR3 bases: TGTGCCAGCAGGCTCAGACGTGAAACGAACACTGAAGCTTTCTTT. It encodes CASRLRRETNTEAFF.

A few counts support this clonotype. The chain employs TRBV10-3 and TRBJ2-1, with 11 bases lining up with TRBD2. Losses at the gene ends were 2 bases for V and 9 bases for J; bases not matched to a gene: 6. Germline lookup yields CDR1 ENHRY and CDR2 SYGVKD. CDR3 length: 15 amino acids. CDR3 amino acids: CAISEIAGGPGEQFF. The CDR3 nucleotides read TGTGCCATCAGTGAGATAGCGGGGGGGCCCGGTGAGCAGTTCTTC.

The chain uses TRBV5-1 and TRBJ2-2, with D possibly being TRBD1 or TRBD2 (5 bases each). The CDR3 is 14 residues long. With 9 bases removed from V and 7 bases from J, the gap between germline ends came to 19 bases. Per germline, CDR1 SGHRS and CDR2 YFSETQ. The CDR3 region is CAILGEPQCGELFF. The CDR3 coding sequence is TGCGCCATCTTGGGGGAGCCACAGTGCGGGGAGCTGTTTTTT.

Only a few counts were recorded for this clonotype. Here the CDR3 DNA reads TGTGCCACGCTTAGGAGATCTGAAGCTTTCTTT. Translating gives CATLRRSEAFF. The chain links TRBV28 to TRBJ1-1; D unresolved. This CDR3 is built from 11 residues. The germline V gene has CDR1 MDHEN and CDR2 SYDVKM. With 10 bases removed from V and 6 bases from J, the gap between germline ends came to 12 bases.

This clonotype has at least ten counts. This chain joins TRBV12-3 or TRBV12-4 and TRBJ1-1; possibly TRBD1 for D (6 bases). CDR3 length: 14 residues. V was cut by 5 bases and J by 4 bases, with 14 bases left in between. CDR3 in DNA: TGTGCCAGCAGTGGGACAAGCGGAGGCACTGAAGCTTTCTTT. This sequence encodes CASSGTSGGTEAFF.

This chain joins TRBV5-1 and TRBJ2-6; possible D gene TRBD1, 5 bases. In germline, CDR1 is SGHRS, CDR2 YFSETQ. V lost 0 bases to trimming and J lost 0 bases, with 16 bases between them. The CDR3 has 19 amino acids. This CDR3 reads CASSLGPGRTLSGANVLTF. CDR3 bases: TGCGCCAGCAGCTTGGGTCCAGGACGGACACTCTCTGGGGCCAACGTCCTGACTTTC.

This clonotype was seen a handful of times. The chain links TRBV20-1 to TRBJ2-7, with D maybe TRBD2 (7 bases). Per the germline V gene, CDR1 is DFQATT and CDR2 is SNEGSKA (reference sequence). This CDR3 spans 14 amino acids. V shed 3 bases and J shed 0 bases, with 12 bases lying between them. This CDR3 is CSASGGPVSYEQYF. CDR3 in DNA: TGCAGTGCTAGCGGGGGGCCAGTCTCCTACGAGCAGTACTTC.

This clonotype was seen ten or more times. This CDR3 reads CAIRGQGARTGELFF. As DNA, the CDR3 is TGTGCCATCAGAGGACAGGGGGCAAGGACCGGGGAGCTGTTTTTT. V usage is TRBV10-3 and J usage is TRBJ2-2; 11 bases are a match to TRBD1. The CDR3 is made up of 15 amino acids. Trimming took 6 bases from V and 5 from J; bases not matched to a gene: 5. In germline, CDR1 is ENHRY, CDR2 SYGVKD.

CDR3 nucleotides: TGTGCCAGCAGCCAAGAATTAGCCGGCGATGAGCAGTTCTTC. Translating it yields CASSQELAGDEQFF. The V gene is TRBV4-2, the J gene TRBJ2-1; no clear D gene. The V and J ends lost 0 bases and 8 bases respectively, with 11 bases between them. The CDR3 is made up of 14 amino acids. CDR1 and CDR2 (germline): LGHNA, YNFKEQ.

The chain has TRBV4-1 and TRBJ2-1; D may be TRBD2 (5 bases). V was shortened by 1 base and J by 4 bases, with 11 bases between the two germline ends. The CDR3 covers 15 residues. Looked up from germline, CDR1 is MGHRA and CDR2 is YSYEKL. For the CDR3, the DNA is TGCGCCAGCAGCCAAGGACTACACCCATACAATGAGCAGTTCTTC. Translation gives CASSQGLHPYNEQFF.

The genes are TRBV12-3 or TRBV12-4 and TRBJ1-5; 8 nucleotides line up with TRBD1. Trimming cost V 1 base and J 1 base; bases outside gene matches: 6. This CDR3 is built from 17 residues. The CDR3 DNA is TGTGCCAGCAGTTTAGGACAGGGGATTAGGAGCAATCAGCCCCAGCATTTT. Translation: CASSLGQGIRSNQPQHF.

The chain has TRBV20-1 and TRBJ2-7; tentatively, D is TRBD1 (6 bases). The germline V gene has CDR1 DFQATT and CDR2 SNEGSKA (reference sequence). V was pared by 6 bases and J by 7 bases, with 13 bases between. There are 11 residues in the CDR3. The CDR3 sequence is CSATKGEEQYF. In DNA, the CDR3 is TGCAGTGCGACAAAGGGGGAAGAGCAGTACTTC.

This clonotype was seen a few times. The CDR3 DNA follows: TGTGCCAGCTCACTAAAAGAAGAGCAGTACTTC. Its protein is CASSLKEEQYF. The rearrangement links TRBV18 to TRBJ2-7; D is uncertain. CDR1 is KGHSH, CDR2 LQKENI, per germline. The CDR3 is 11 amino acids. Trimming pared 4 bases from V and 7 bases from J, leaving 8 bases between.

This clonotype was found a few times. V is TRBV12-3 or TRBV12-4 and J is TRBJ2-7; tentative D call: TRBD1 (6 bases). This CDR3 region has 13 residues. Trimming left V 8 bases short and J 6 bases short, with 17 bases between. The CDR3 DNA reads TGTGCCAGCCGCCAAACAGGGCCAGCCGAGCAGTACTTC. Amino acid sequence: CASRQTGPAEQYF.

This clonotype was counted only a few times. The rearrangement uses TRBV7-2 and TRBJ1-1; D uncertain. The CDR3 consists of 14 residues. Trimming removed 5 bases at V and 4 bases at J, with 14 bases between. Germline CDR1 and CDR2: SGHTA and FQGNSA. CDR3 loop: CASSRTSGVTEAFF. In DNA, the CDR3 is TGTGCCAGCAGCCGCACCTCAGGAGTCACTGAAGCTTTCTTT.

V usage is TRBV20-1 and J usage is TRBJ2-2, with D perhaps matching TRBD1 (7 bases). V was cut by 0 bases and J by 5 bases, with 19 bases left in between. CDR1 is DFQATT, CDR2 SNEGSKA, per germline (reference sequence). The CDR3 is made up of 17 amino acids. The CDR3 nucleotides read TGCAGTGCTAGAGATCCTGGAGGGGGCGGCGGAACCGGGGAGCTGTTTTTT. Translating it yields CSARDPGGGGGTGELFF.